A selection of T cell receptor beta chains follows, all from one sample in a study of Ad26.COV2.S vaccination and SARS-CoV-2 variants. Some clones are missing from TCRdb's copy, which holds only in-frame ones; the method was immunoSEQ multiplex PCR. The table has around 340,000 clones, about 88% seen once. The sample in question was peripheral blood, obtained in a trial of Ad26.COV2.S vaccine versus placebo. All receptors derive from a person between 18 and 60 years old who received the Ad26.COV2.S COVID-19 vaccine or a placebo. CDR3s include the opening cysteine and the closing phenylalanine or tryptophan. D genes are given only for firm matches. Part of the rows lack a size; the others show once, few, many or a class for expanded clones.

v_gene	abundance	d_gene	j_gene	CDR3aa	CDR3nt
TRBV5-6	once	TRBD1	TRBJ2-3	CASSLGTGLTDTQYF	TGTGCCAGCAGCTTGGGGACAGGGCTCACAGATACGCAGTATTTT
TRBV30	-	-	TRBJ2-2	CAWRGPGELFF	TGTGCCTGGAGGGGGCCCGGGGAGCTGTTTTTT
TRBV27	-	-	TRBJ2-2	CASSQTLFPDSRGTGELFF	TGTGCCAGCAGTCAAACCCTATTCCCGGACAGCCGGGGCACCGGGGAGCTGTTTTTT
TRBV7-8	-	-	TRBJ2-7	CASSPSRNEQYF	TGTGCCAGCAGCCCTTCGCGCAACGAGCAGTACTTC
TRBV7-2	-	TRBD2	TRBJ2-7	CASSLLRSGSSYEQYF	TGTGCCAGCAGCTTGCTCCGGAGCGGGAGTTCCTACGAGCAGTACTTC
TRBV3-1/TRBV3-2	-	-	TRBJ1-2	CASSQGKGTVYGYTF	TGTGCCAGCAGCCAGGGGAAGGGAACAGTCTATGGCTACACCTTC
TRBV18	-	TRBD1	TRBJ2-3	CASSPAGTGVSNTQYF	TGTGCCAGCTCTCCCGCCGGGACAGGGGTCTCTAATACGCAGTATTTT
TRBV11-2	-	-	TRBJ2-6	CASSFGGRISGANVLTF	TGTGCCAGCAGCTTTGGGGGGCGGATCTCTGGGGCCAACGTCCTGACTTTC
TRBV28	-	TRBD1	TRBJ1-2	CASSLQGDGYTF	TGTGCCAGCAGTTTACAGGGGGATGGCTACACCTTC
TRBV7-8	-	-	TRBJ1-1	CASSLVGGSEAFF	TGTGCCAGCAGCTTAGTTGGGGGTTCTGAAGCTTTCTTT
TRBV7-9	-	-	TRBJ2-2	CASSSSNTGELFF	TGTGCCAGCAGCTCATCGAACACCGGGGAGCTGTTTTTT
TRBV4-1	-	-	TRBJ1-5	CASSPPERQPQHF	TGCGCCAGCAGCCCGCCGGAGCGGCAGCCCCAGCATTTT
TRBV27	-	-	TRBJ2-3	CASSLRAAADTQYF	TGTGCCAGCAGTTTAAGGGCCGCAGCGGATACGCAGTATTTT
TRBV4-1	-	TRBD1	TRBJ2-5	CASSQEGTVQETQYF	TGCGCCAGCAGCCAAGAAGGGACAGTTCAAGAGACCCAGTACTTC
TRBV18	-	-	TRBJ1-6	CASSQYGMQNSPLHF	TGTGCCAGCTCACAATATGGTATGCAGAATTCACCCCTCCACTTT
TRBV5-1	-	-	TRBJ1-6	CASSLAPGNNSPLHF	TGCGCCAGCAGCTTGGCACCAGGGAATAATTCACCCCTCCACTTT